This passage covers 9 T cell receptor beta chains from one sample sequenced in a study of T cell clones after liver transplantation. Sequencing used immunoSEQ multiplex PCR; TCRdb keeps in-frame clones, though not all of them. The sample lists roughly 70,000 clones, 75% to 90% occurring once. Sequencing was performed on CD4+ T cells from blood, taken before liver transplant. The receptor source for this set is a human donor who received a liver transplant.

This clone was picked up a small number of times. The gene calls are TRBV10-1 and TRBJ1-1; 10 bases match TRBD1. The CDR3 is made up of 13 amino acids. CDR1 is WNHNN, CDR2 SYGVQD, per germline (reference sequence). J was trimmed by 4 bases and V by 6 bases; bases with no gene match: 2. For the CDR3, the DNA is TGCGCCAGCAGCTGGACAGGGGGCACTGAAGCTTTCTTT. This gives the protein CASSWTGGTEAFF.

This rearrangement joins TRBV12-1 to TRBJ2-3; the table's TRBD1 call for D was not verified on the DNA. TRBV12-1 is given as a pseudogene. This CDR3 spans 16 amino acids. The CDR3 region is CASSSPRRGGADTQYF. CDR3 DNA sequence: TGTGCCAGCAGCTCCCCGCGTAGGGGTGGCGCAGATACGCAGTATTTT.

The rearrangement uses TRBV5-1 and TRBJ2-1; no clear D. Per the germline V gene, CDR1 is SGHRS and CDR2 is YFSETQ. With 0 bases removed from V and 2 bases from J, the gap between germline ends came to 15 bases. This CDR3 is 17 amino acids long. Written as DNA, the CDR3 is TGCGCCAGCAGCTTGGGTCCTTACAGTTCGACCTACAATGAGCAGTTCTTC. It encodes CASSLGPYSSTYNEQFF.

In nucleotides, the CDR3 is TGTGCCAGCAGCTTAATAAAGGGTTGGGAGCATCAGCCCCAGCATTTT. Translating it yields CASSLIKGWEHQPQHF. The chain uses TRBV11-3 and TRBJ1-5, with D hard to call. This CDR3 region has 16 residues. Germline values: CDR1 SGHNT, CDR2 YENEEA. With 2 bases removed from V and 5 bases from J, the gap between germline ends came to 16 bases.

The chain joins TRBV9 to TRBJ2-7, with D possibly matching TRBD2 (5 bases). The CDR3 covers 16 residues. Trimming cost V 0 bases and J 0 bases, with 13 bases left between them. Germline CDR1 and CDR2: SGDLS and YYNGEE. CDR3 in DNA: TGTGCCAGCAGCGTAGGCTCGACTATCAGCTCCTACGAGCAGTACTTC. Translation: CASSVGSTISSYEQYF.

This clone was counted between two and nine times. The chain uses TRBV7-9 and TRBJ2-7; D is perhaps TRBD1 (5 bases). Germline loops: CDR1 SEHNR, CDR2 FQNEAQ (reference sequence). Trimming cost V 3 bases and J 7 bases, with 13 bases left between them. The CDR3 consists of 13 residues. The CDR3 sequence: CASSLVGVGEQYF. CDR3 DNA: TGTGCCAGCAGCTTGGTAGGGGTCGGAGAGCAGTACTTC.

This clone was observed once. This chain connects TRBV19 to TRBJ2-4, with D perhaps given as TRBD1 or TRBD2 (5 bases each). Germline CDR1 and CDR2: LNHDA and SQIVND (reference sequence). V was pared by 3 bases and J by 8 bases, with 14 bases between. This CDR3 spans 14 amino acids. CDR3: CASSIRGPVDIQYF. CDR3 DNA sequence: TGTGCCAGTAGTATCCGGGGACCCGTGGACATTCAGTACTTC.

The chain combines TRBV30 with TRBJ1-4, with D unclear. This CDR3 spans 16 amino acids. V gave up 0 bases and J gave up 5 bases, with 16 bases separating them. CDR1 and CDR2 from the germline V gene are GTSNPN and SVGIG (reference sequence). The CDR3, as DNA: TGTGCCTGGAGTGTAAAAAGTGCCAGACCCAATGAAAAACTGTTTTTT. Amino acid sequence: CAWSVKSARPNEKLFF.

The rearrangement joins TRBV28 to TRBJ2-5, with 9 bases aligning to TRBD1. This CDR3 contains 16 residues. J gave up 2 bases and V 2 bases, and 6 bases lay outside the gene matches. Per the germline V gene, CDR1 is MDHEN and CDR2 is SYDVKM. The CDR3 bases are TGTGCCAGCAGTTTAGCCCTGACAGGGGGTCAAGAGACCCAGTACTTC. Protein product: CASSLALTGGQETQYF.